This entry lists 13 T cell receptor beta chains sequenced from one sample in a study of shared clonotypes between healthy human individuals. Repertoires were generated with immunoSEQ multiplex PCR, while TCRdb's copy carries only in-frame clones and drops some. Among around 2,000,000 clones listed, 85% to 95% were seen once. CD45RO-negative, CCR7-selected cells formed the naive CD8 fraction, which excluded terminally differentiated effector memory CD45RA+ cells. Sequencing was performed on naive CD8+ T cells from PBMCs. The receptors were sampled from a man between 18 and 35 years old in good health. Some clones in this sample may be carry-over from other donors' samples.

This CDR3 reads CASSRYPYEQYF. CDR3 coding DNA: TGTGCCAGTAGCCGTTATCCCTACGAGCAGTACTTC. This chain connects TRBV19 to TRBJ2-7; D is unresolved. Germline V gives CDR1 LNHDA, CDR2 SQIVND (reference sequence). Deletions cut 6 bases from V and 2 bases from J, with 8 bases between. The CDR3 runs 12 residues.

The chain joins TRBV27 to TRBJ2-2; D unresolved. Germline V gene data show CDR1 as MNHEY and CDR2 as SMNVEV (reference sequence). Trimming left V 6 bases short and J 4 bases short, with 12 bases between. The CDR3 runs 14 residues. The DNA of the CDR3 is TGTGCCAGCAGGGATATCGAGATCACCGGGGAGCTGTTTTTT. Protein product: CASRDIEITGELFF.

This chain uses TRBV28 with TRBJ2-1; tentatively, D is TRBD2 (6 bases). The germline gives CDR1 MDHEN, CDR2 SYDVKM. The germline V and J ends were trimmed by 2 bases and 8 bases, with 13 bases remaining between them. The CDR3 loop spans 14 amino acids. The CDR3 DNA reads as TGTGCCAGCAGTTTACGGGGGAGTGGGGATGAGCAGTTCTTC. It codes for CASSLRGSGDEQFF.

This chain links TRBV5-1 with TRBJ2-7; TRBD2 matches at 12 bases. The length of the CDR3 is 15 residues. Losses at the gene ends were 3 bases for V and 7 bases for J; bases not matched to a gene: 8. The V gene's germline CDR1 is SGHRS and CDR2 YFSETQ. As DNA, the CDR3 is TGCGCCAGCAGCTACTGGACTAGCGGGGCTCGGGAGCAGTACTTC. Residues: CASSYWTSGAREQYF.

This chain's CDR3 is CSARYDTQYF. For the CDR3, the DNA is TGCAGTGCCCGATACGATACGCAGTATTTT. The chain recombines TRBV20-1 with TRBJ2-3; D unclear. CDR1 DFQATT and CDR2 SNEGSKA come from the germline V gene (reference sequence). V was clipped by 6 bases and J by 6 bases, with 7 bases between them. The CDR3 contains 10 residues.

V usage is TRBV7-9 and J usage is TRBJ2-6; no reliable D call. CDR1 is SEHNR, CDR2 FQNEAQ, per germline (reference sequence). V lost 5 bases and J lost 3, with 11 bases in between. CDR3 length equals 15 residues. The CDR3 bases are TGTGCCAGCAGCCCCCCGTTAGATGGGGCCAACGTCCTGACTTTC. The encoded protein is CASSPPLDGANVLTF.

The chain carries TRBV19 and TRBJ1-1; 7 bases align to TRBD1. Germline assignment: CDR1 LNHDA and CDR2 SQIVND (reference sequence). The CDR3 length is 15 residues. Unmatched junction bases numbered 5, after V lost 1 base and J lost 3 bases. CDR3 sequence (DNA): TGTGCCAGTAGTATAGTGCGCAGGGGGTACACTGAAGCTTTCTTT. It specifies CASSIVRRGYTEAFF.

The rearrangement uses TRBV6-1 and TRBJ2-7; tentatively, D is TRBD1 or TRBD2 (5 bases each). The germline CDR1 and CDR2 sequences are MNHNS and SASEGT. The ends were cut back, 0 bases at V and 0 bases at J, with 9 bases in the middle. The CDR3 runs 15 residues. The CDR3 protein is CASSEAGTSSYEQYF. DNA for the CDR3: TGTGCCAGCAGTGAAGCCGGGACGAGCTCCTACGAGCAGTACTTC.

A single count supports this clone. The rearrangement joins TRBV6-5 to TRBJ2-3; D possibly corresponds to TRBD1 (5 bases). Germline values: CDR1 MNHEY, CDR2 SVGAGI. The CDR3 is 15 amino acids. Trimming shortened V by 2 bases and J by 8 bases, and 17 bases separated the two germline ends. The chain's CDR3 is CASSYRGPLRGTQYF. The CDR3 DNA reads as TGTGCCAGCAGTTACCGTGGACCCCTAAGGGGTACGCAGTATTTT.

The chain recombines TRBV25-1 with TRBJ2-7; 8 bases agree with TRBD2. In germline, CDR1 is MGHDK, CDR2 SYGVNS. Trimming cost V 5 bases and J 6 bases; bases outside gene matches: 6. This CDR3 comprises 13 residues. CDR3 coding DNA: TGTGCCAGCAGTCCGGGACTAGTATCCGAGCAGTACTTC. Its protein product is CASSPGLVSEQYF.

The V gene is TRBV27, the J gene TRBJ2-1; 13 bases align to TRBD2. CDR1 and CDR2 (germline): MNHEY, SMNVEV (reference sequence). The CDR3 totals 15 residues. After removal of 10 bases from V and 2 bases from J, the junction contained 5 bases not matched to a gene. The CDR3 coding sequence is TGTGCCACCTCCGGGACTAGCGGGGCCTACAATGAGCAGTTCTTC. It is translated as CATSGTSGAYNEQFF.

The chain couples TRBV28 to TRBJ2-7; D not certain. V lost 3 bases, J lost 3 bases, and 12 bases lay in between. Germline lookup yields CDR1 MDHEN and CDR2 SYDVKM. This CDR3 has 14 residues. The CDR3 loop reads CASSFLVPGYEQYF. For the CDR3, the DNA is TGTGCCAGCAGTTTTTTGGTCCCAGGCTACGAGCAGTACTTC.

V usage is TRBV6-5 and J usage is TRBJ1-2, with no clear D. The CDR3 is 15 amino acids. The V end was cut by 6 bases, the J end by 8 bases, with 22 bases between. Germline CDR1 reads MNHEY; CDR2 reads SVGAGI. The CDR3 bases are TGTGCCAGCAGCCCAGCGAGGGTACATGGAGTGGGCTACACCTTC. Translating gives CASSPARVHGVGYTF.